This T cell receptor (beta chain) was obtained from a study of blood T cell repertoires in COVID-19. At the level of the study: Acute and convalescent COVID-19 specimens originated in the United States, Italy and Spain. Sources were T cells, B-cell-depleted T cells, or PBMCs; the material itself was cDNA or gDNA.

Trimming removed 2 bases at V and 5 bases at J, with 16 bases between. CDR3 length: 15 residues. Germline V CDR1 and CDR2: SGDLS, YYNGEE. In the study's own analysis: Amplification of reference gene primers was used by the study to estimate nucleated cell counts. Here immunoSEQ multiplex PCR was the method, and the copy in TCRdb shows in-frame clones only, minus some. V and J calls and clone size come straight from that table; D and trimming were deduced from the DNA. The table includes about 300,000 clones, more than 75% detected once. Sequenced material: peripheral blood. This chain links TRBV9 with TRBJ2-5, with D possibly matching TRBD1 (6 bases). The sequence was collected from a man between 65 and 80 years old with acute or convalescent COVID-19. The CDR3 sequence: CASSVGALGGETQYF. The CDR3 DNA reads TGTGCCAGCAGCGTGGGGGCGCTTGGGGGTGAGACCCAGTACTTC. The full variable domain, its missing parts supplied by reference TRBV9 and TRBJ2-5, is DSGVTQTPKHLITATGQRVTLRCSPRSGDLSVYWYQQSLDQGLQFLIQYYNGEERAKGNILERFSAQQFPDLHSELNLSSLELGDSALYFCASSVGALGGETQYFGPGTRLLVL.